The next 26 T cell receptor beta chains were all read from a single sample in a study of T cells after posttransplantation cyclophosphamide. Sequencing was performed with immunoSEQ multiplex PCR; in TCRdb, only in-frame clones are kept and a portion is missing. This sample carries 36,000 or so clones, none of them present only once. Sequenced sample: PBMCs. The receptors here all came from a girl between 10 and 17 years old in good health, CMV-negative, and a related stem cell transplant donor.

The table lists this clone with many counts. The genes are TRBV9 and TRBJ2-5; no reliable D call. The ends were cut back, 3 bases at V and 5 bases at J, with 11 bases in the middle. Germline V gives CDR1 SGDLS, CDR2 YYNGEE. The CDR3 runs to 13 residues. CDR3 amino acids: CASSGSYWETQYF. CDR3 sequence (DNA): TGTGCCAGCAGCGGTAGCTACTGGGAGACCCAGTACTTC.

This clone showed up many times. The sample has other DNA sequences that encode this CDR3 too. V usage is TRBV6-4 and J usage is TRBJ2-1, with TRBD2 matching 11 bases. This CDR3 spans 15 amino acids. V trimming: 0 bases; J trimming: 6 bases; junction bases outside the gene matches: 1. The germline CDR1 and CDR2 sequences are MRHNA and SNTAGT. The CDR3: CASSDSSGGANEQFF. CDR3 DNA: TGTGCCAGCAGTGACTCTAGCGGGGGGGCCAATGAGCAGTTCTTC.

This clone was seen at least ten times. The chain is built from TRBV6-5 and TRBJ1-5, with D maybe TRBD1 (5 bases). CDR1 is MNHEY and CDR2 is SVGAGI in the germline V gene. The CDR3 contains 15 residues. Trimming left V 6 bases short and J 2 bases short, with 14 bases between. In DNA form, the CDR3 reads TGTGCCAGCAGCCCCCCGGGGGGAGGCAATCAGCCCCAGCATTTT. Amino acid sequence: CASSPPGGGNQPQHF.

The sample holds a few counts of this clone. The V gene is TRBV29-1, the J gene TRBJ1-1; tentative D call: TRBD1 (5 bases). Looked up from germline, CDR1 is SQVTM and CDR2 is ANQGSEA. There are 13 residues in the CDR3. V lost 4 bases to trimming and J lost 4 bases, with 13 bases between them. CDR3 residues: CSVVHRLGTEAFF. The DNA of the CDR3 is TGCAGCGTTGTTCACAGGTTGGGCACTGAAGCTTTCTTT. Using reference TRBV29-1 and TRBJ1-1 for the parts outside the CDR3, the full variable domain is SAVISQKPSRDICQRGTSLTIQCQVDSQVTMMFWYRQQPGQSLTLIATANQGSEATYESGFVIDKFPISRPNLTFSTLTVSNMSPEDSSIYLCSVVHRLGTEAFFGQGTRLTVV.

This clone was recorded at least ten times. CDR3 sequence reads: CASSTRTDYNEQFF. CDR3 DNA sequence: TGTGCCAGCAGCACAAGGACTGACTACAATGAGCAGTTCTTC. This sequence joins TRBV5-6 and TRBJ2-1; TRBD2 might be the D (5 bases). This CDR3 spans 14 amino acids. Trimming shortened V by 4 bases and J by 3 bases, and 11 bases separated the two germline ends. CDR1 SGHDT and CDR2 YYEEEE come from the germline V gene.

The chain has TRBV29-1 and TRBJ1-2; D not resolved. The CDR3 runs to 14 residues. Germline CDR1 reads SQVTM; CDR2 reads ANQGSEA. Trimming left V 1 base short and J 8 bases short, with 17 bases between. This CDR3 is CSVEVQERSIGYTF. The CDR3 DNA reads as TGCAGCGTTGAAGTCCAGGAGCGGTCGATAGGCTACACCTTC.

This clone was counted many times. The rearrangement links TRBV28 to TRBJ2-5, with 7 bases fitting TRBD2. The CDR3 is made up of 15 amino acids. V shed 3 bases and J 2 bases; nucleotides not matched to a gene: 6. From germline, CDR1 is MDHEN and CDR2 SYDVKM. The CDR3 DNA reads TGTGCCAGCAGTTTCTGGGCTAGCGGTCAAGAGACCCAGTACTTC. This sequence encodes CASSFWASGQETQYF. Full variable domain (missing parts from reference TRBV28 and TRBJ2-5): DVKVTQSSRYLVKRTGEKVFLECVQDMDHENMFWYRQDPGLGLRLIYFSYDVKMKEKGDIPEGYSVSREKKERFSLILESASTNQTSMYLCASSFWASGQETQYFGPGTRLLVL.

There are a few counts of this clone. CDR3 amino acids: CASSPTGSLYGYTF. The CDR3 bases are TGTGCCAGCTCACCAACAGGGAGCCTATATGGCTACACCTTC. The chain uses TRBV18 and TRBJ1-2, with a weak D call TRBD1 (6 bases). Germline V gene sequence: CDR1 KGHSH, CDR2 LQKENI. V was cut by 2 bases and J by 5 bases, with 12 bases left in between. This CDR3 region has 14 residues. Complete variable domain (other parts from reference TRBV18 and TRBJ1-2): NAGVMQNPRHLVRRRGQEARLRCSPMKGHSHVYWYRQLPEEGLKFMVYLQKENIIDESGMPKERFSAEFPKEGPSILRIQQVVRGDSAAYFCASSPTGSLYGYTFGSGTRLTVV.

Many counts were recorded for this clone. V gene TRBV6-6 combines with J gene TRBJ2-2; D is undetermined. Per germline, CDR1 MNHNY and CDR2 SVGAGI (reference sequence). This CDR3 comprises 16 residues. The V end lost 0 bases, the J end lost 5 bases, and 13 bases lay between the germline ends. In DNA form, the CDR3 reads TGTGCCAGCAGTTACTCTAGTACAGCAACTACCGGGGAGCTGTTTTTT. Translating gives CASSYSSTATTGELFF.

This clone came up a few times. The genes are TRBV7-2 and TRBJ2-6; a possible D gene is TRBD2 (6 bases). This CDR3 contains 16 residues. V was pared by 6 bases and J by 1 base, with 13 bases between. Germline-derived CDR1 and CDR2 are SGHTA and FQGNSA. CDR3 sequence (DNA): TGTGCCAGCAGTGACCTCGCGGGGTCTGGGGCCAACGTCCTGACTTTC. Its translation: CASSDLAGSGANVLTF.

There are a few counts of this clone. This rearrangement joins TRBV30 to TRBJ2-7, with 7 bases that match TRBD1. The CDR3 has 15 residues. Germline loops: CDR1 GTSNPN, CDR2 SVGIG (reference sequence). Losses at the gene ends were 3 bases for V and 3 bases for J; bases not matched to a gene: 11. The chain's CDR3 is CAWRATRDSHYEQYF. CDR3 nucleotides: TGTGCCTGGAGAGCGACCCGGGACAGCCACTACGAGCAGTACTTC.

This clone has only a few counts. The chain is built from TRBV30 and TRBJ2-1; 11 nucleotides agree with TRBD2. The length of the CDR3 is 14 residues. The V and J ends lost 8 bases and 4 bases, in that order; junction bases with no gene match: 7. The germline V gene encodes CDR1 GTSNPN and CDR2 SVGIG (reference sequence). The CDR3 loop is CARGGTSGYNEQFF. DNA of the CDR3: TGTGCCCGCGGCGGGACTAGCGGTTACAATGAGCAGTTCTTC. Complete variable domain (other parts from reference TRBV30 and TRBJ2-1): SQTIHQWPATLVQPVGSPLSLECTVEGTSNPNLYWYRQAAGRGLQLLFYSVGIGQISSEVPQNLSASRPQDRQFILSSKKLLLSDSGFYLCARGGTSGYNEQFFGPGTRLTVL.

This clone was seen at least ten times. The chain carries TRBV28 and TRBJ2-2; TRBD1 is a possible D gene (5 bases). The germline V and J ends were trimmed by 5 bases and 8 bases, with 9 bases remaining between them. The CDR3 runs 12 residues. From germline, CDR1 is MDHEN and CDR2 SYDVKM. The CDR3 DNA reads TGTGCCAGCAGTCGCGACAGTGGGGAGCTGTTTTTT. It specifies CASSRDSGELFF.

The V gene is TRBV7-8, the J gene TRBJ1-1; a possible D gene is TRBD1 (6 bases). Germline CDR1 SGHVS, CDR2 FQNEAQ. V was cut by 5 bases and J by 2 bases, with 15 bases left in between. The length of the CDR3 is 15 residues. The CDR3 sequence: CASSPTNRANTEAFF. The CDR3 DNA sequence: TGTGCCAGCAGCCCGACGAACAGGGCTAACACTGAAGCTTTCTTT.

As to this clone: A much larger clone lies one base from this, so it may be a read error. The chain carries TRBV2 and TRBJ2-1; 12 bases are a match to TRBD2. The V gene's germline CDR1 is SNHLY and CDR2 FYNNEI. The CDR3 length is 19 residues. The CDR3 sequence: CTSSRVGLAGGPYINEQFF. The CDR3 DNA reads TGTACCAGCAGCAGAGTCGGGCTAGCGGGAGGGCCTTATATAAATGAGCAGTTCTTC.

This clone was observed many times. The chain carries TRBV5-4 and TRBJ2-7, with TRBD2 matching over 7 bases. The junction had 0 bases not matched to a gene; V was cut back by 4 bases and J by 2 bases. Germline V gene sequence: CDR1 SGHNT, CDR2 YYREEE (reference sequence). This CDR3 is built from 12 residues. CDR3 residues: CASSSGAYEQYF. CDR3 nucleotide sequence: TGTGCCAGCAGCAGCGGGGCCTACGAGCAGTACTTC.

This clone was observed many times. V and J are TRBV10-3 and TRBJ1-1; no clear D gene. Per the germline V gene, CDR1 is ENHRY and CDR2 is SYGVKD. This CDR3 is 11 amino acids long. The V and J ends lost 2 bases and 8 bases respectively, with 6 bases between them. In DNA, the CDR3 is TGTGCCATCAGTGAGGTCACAGAAGCTTTCTTT. Amino acids: CAISEVTEAFF.

This clone was found a few times. This chain joins TRBV5-1 and TRBJ2-5; 7 bases fit TRBD1. The J call may not be correct, given that the DNA end is closer to TRBJ2-7. Germline V gives CDR1 SGHRS, CDR2 YFSETQ. This CDR3 is 14 amino acids long. The CDR3 loop reads CASSLPTGNYEQYF. The CDR3 bases are TGCGCCAGCAGCTTGCCGACAGGGAACTACGAGCAGTACTTC.

This clone was detected a few times. The V call is TRBV2, the J call TRBJ2-3; D perhaps matches TRBD1 (5 bases). Deletions cut 8 bases from V and 2 bases from J, with 17 bases between. Germline CDR1 reads SNHLY; CDR2 reads FYNNEI. The CDR3 spans 15 residues. CDR3 sequence: CASHLPDRTTDTQYF. Here the CDR3 DNA reads TGTGCCAGCCACCTCCCTGACAGAACCACAGATACGCAGTATTTT. The full variable domain, with the rest looked up from reference TRBV2 and TRBJ2-3, is EPEVTQTPSHQVTQMGQEVILRCVPISNHLYFYWYRQILGQKVEFLVSFYNNEISEKSEIFDDQFSVERPDGSNFTLKIRSTKLEDSAMYFCASHLPDRTTDTQYFGPGTRLTVL.

This clone showed up many times. V usage is TRBV9 and J usage is TRBJ1-1; no firm D call. CDR1 SGDLS and CDR2 YYNGEE come from the germline V gene. V dropped 2 bases and J dropped 3 bases, with 8 bases sitting between them. This CDR3 region has 13 residues. Here the CDR3 reads CASSVLSDTEAFF. In DNA, the CDR3 is TGTGCCAGCAGCGTTTTATCAGACACTGAAGCTTTCTTT.

This clone appeared many times. The V call is TRBV10-3, the J call TRBJ2-7, with D maybe TRBD1 (7 bases). This CDR3 has 13 amino acids. V gave up 6 bases and J gave up 0 bases, with 9 bases separating them. Germline CDR1 ENHRY, CDR2 SYGVKD. This CDR3 reads CAIRRDSSYEQYF. CDR3 DNA: TGTGCCATCAGGCGGGACAGCTCCTACGAGCAGTACTTC.

This clone has a handful of counts. One junction end disagrees with the germline gene, perhaps due to a read error. V usage is TRBV7-6 and J usage is TRBJ2-3, with D possibly matching TRBD1 (6 bases). The CDR3 totals 13 residues. Looked up from germline, CDR1 is SGHVS and CDR2 is FNYEAQ. Here the CDR3 reads CASSLNFGQLSSF. CDR3 bases: TGTGCCAGCAGCTTAAATTTTGGACAGCTATCCTCTTTT.

This clone appeared many times. This sequence joins TRBV5-8 and TRBJ1-4; a weak D match, TRBD1 (6 bases). Trimming took off 0 bases at V and 0 bases at J, with 12 bases between the two ends. The CDR3 is 17 amino acids. CDR1 SGHTS and CDR2 YDEGEE come from the germline V gene. CDR3 region: CASSLDRGQTTNEKLFF. CDR3 DNA: TGTGCCAGCAGCTTGGATCGAGGACAGACAACTAATGAAAAACTGTTTTTT.

The table lists this clone with many counts. The chain combines TRBV6-1 with TRBJ2-1; TRBD1 agrees at 9 bases. J was trimmed by 4 bases and V by 2 bases; bases with no gene match: 3. This CDR3 comprises 15 residues. The germline gives CDR1 MNHNS, CDR2 SASEGT. DNA of the CDR3: TGTGCCAGCAGTGAATACAGGGGGCCGTACAATGAGCAGTTCTTC. Translated, it gives CASSEYRGPYNEQFF.

The sample holds many counts of this clone. V and J are TRBV4-1 and TRBJ1-2, with D hard to call. The length of the CDR3 is 14 residues. The germline V and J ends were trimmed by 0 bases and 4 bases, with 9 bases remaining between them. The germline V gene has CDR1 MGHRA and CDR2 YSYEKL. The CDR3 region is CASSQEGSFYGYTF. The DNA of the CDR3 is TGCGCCAGCAGCCAAGAGGGCAGTTTCTATGGCTACACCTTC.

The V and J genes are TRBV11-2 and TRBJ1-1; possible D gene TRBD1, 6 bases. The germline V gene encodes CDR1 SGHAT and CDR2 FQNNGV. The V end lost 2 bases, the J end lost 7 bases, and 11 bases lay between the germline ends. CDR3 length: 13 residues. The CDR3 nucleotides read TGTGCCAGCAGCTTAACAGGGAATGGTGAAGCTTTCTTT. Translation gives CASSLTGNGEAFF.